A single sample gave rise to the 16 T cell receptor beta chains below, sequenced in a study of GPR56 and killer-like receptors on CD4 memory cells. Five CD4+ populations, defined by killer cell lectin-like receptor and GPR56 markers, were sorted by FACS. TCRdb derives one entry per CDR3 protein from the reads, leaving out DNA. This listing includes about 2,400 distinct CDR3 sequences. Sequencing was carried out using memory CD4+ T cells from blood. These receptors were obtained from a human donor in good health.

This chain links TRBV20-1 with TRBJ2-7. The V gene's germline CDR1 is DFQATT and CDR2 SNEGSKA (reference sequence). The CDR3 loop spans 12 amino acids. CDR3 in amino acids: CSAKLATPEQYF.

The CDR3 protein is CATSRYPIGREKKLFF. V usage is TRBV15 and J usage is TRBJ1-4. The CDR3 has 16 residues. Germline CDR1 is LNHNV and CDR2 is YYDKDF (reference sequence).

The chain recombines TRBV27 with TRBJ1-6. CDR3 length: 15 amino acids. Germline V gene lookup returns CDR1 MNHEY and CDR2 SMNVEV (reference sequence). Here the CDR3 reads CASSAGGSYNSPLHF.

V usage is TRBV4-1 and J usage is TRBJ1-2; the TCRdb call, TRBD1, lacks DNA for checking. The CDR3 contains 15 residues. Germline-derived CDR1 and CDR2 are MGHRA and YSYEKL. The chain's CDR3 is CASSQVGELNYGYTF.

V is TRBV2 and J is TRBJ2-1; without DNA, the TCRdb call of TRBD2 cannot be checked. The germline gives CDR1 SNHLY, CDR2 FYNNEI. The CDR3 spans 14 residues. CDR3 loop: CASSGLAGGNEQFF.

The chain couples TRBV20-1 to TRBJ2-5; as DNA is missing, the TRBD1 call by TCRdb cannot be tested. CDR3 length equals 15 residues. Germline loops: CDR1 DFQATT, CDR2 SNEGSKA (reference sequence). The CDR3 protein is CSARRGRRARETQYF.

V gene TRBV6-6 combines with J gene TRBJ1-2; absent DNA, TCRdb's TRBD1 call cannot be checked. This CDR3 is built from 16 residues. Germline CDR1 reads MNHNY; CDR2 reads SVGAGI (reference sequence). The CDR3 here is CASRENNRGLGYGYTF.

Its frequency marks this clonotype as medium-sized. The V call is TRBV19, the J call TRBJ1-1. Per germline, CDR1 LNHDA and CDR2 SQIVND (reference sequence). This CDR3 is built from 16 residues. CDR3 sequence reads: CASSLFWEGTNTEAFF.

This sequence joins TRBV4-1 and TRBJ1-3. The CDR3 loop spans 14 amino acids. CDR1 is MGHRA and CDR2 is YSYEKL in the germline V gene. CDR3 residues: CASQRTAAGNTIYF.

This rearrangement joins TRBV20-1 to TRBJ1-2. Germline V lookup: CDR1 DFQATT, CDR2 SNEGSKA (reference sequence). There are 14 residues in the CDR3. CDR3 in amino acids: CSARGGGRGGGYTF.

V usage is TRBV2 and J usage is TRBJ2-3; the D call from TCRdb, TRBD1, cannot be confirmed without DNA. The CDR3 spans 15 residues. CDR1 is SNHLY and CDR2 is FYNNEI in the germline V gene. CDR3 in amino acids: CASTLQGTRTDTQYF.

CDR3 region: CSASKLDTQYF. This chain connects TRBV20-1 to TRBJ2-3. The CDR3 is 11 amino acids. CDR1 and CDR2 from the germline V gene are DFQATT and SNEGSKA (reference sequence).

V is TRBV14 and J is TRBJ2-1; as DNA is missing, the TRBD1 call by TCRdb cannot be tested. In germline, CDR1 is SGHDN, CDR2 FVKESK. CDR3 size: 17 residues. CDR3 sequence reads: CASSQVGGPSSYNEQFF.

J is TRBJ1-1 and V is TRBV20-1. Germline-derived CDR1 and CDR2 are DFQATT and SNEGSKA (reference sequence). The CDR3 totals 15 residues. The CDR3 is CSASLGRAHRLEAFF.

Frequency places this clonotype as large. CDR3: CAIASGTGVSEQFF. The V and J genes are TRBV10-3 and TRBJ2-1; TCRdb returns TRBD1, unconfirmable since there is no DNA. This CDR3 region has 14 residues. Germline values: CDR1 ENHRY, CDR2 SYGVKD.

This clonotype is labeled medium-sized based on frequency. J is TRBJ1-5 and V is TRBV28; the D call of TRBD1 rests on TCRdb alone, since no DNA is present to check it. CDR1 is MDHEN, CDR2 SYDVKM, per germline. The length of the CDR3 is 19 residues. CDR3 in amino acids: CASNRPGTGSLSSNQPQHF.